A single T cell receptor (beta chain) is shown here with its context. V dropped 0 bases and J dropped 4 bases, with 7 bases sitting between them. This CDR3 spans 13 amino acids. CDR1 and CDR2 (germline): SGHKS, YYEKEE (reference sequence). The immunoSEQ assay was v3. Survey-level samples got approximately 2.1 million read pairs; deep-level samples got about 5-6 million. The table came from immunoSEQ multiplex PCR; TCRdb's copy has only in-frame clones and leaves some out. The table records roughly 92,000 clones, approximately 65% of them present only once. Time point described: pre-treatment sample, taken before nivolumab and TIL therapy. Tumor tissue came from excised metastases, mostly pleural nodules or supraclavicular lymph nodes. Stage 4 NSCLC adults joined between late 2017 and 2020. These data belong to a study of TIL therapy for anti-PD-1-resistant metastatic lung cancer.

The V call is TRBV5-5, the J call TRBJ1-2; D is uncertain. Specimen: tumor tissue, collected at baseline. The receptor was derived from a person aged 25 to 80 with non-small cell lung cancer. CDR3 protein: CASSLADGYGYTF. CDR3 sequence (DNA): TGTGCCAGCAGCTTGGCCGACGGCTATGGCTACACCTTC.